This T cell receptor (beta chain) originates from a study of blood T cell repertoires in COVID-19. In the authors' methods: The authors estimated nucleated cell counts from reference gene primer amplification. Libraries were prepared by immunoSEQ multiplex PCR; TCRdb keeps only in-frame clonotypes and omits some of them. The DNA gave D and trimming, while V, J and clone size come from that table. The sample holds roughly 370,000 clones, 80% to 90% seen once. Residents of under 25 US areas, aged roughly 18 to 89 years, made up the participants. In Cohort 3, a recovered donor had either two negative PCRs, clearance, or symptom resolution. Trimming removed 7 bases at V and 0 bases at J, with 10 bases between. The CDR3 is 14 residues long. CDR1 SNHLY and CDR2 FYNNEI come from the germline V gene.

The genes are TRBV2 and TRBJ1-3, with D unresolved. This TCR came from a woman aged 50 to 60 who had recovered from COVID-19. Sequenced: PBMCs or T cells enriched from blood (not recorded which). The CDR3 protein is CASKEDYSGNTIYF. In nucleotides, the CDR3 is TGTGCCAGCAAGGAGGATTACTCTGGAAACACCATATATTTT. The full variable domain, its missing parts supplied by reference TRBV2 and TRBJ1-3, is EPEVTQTPSHQVTQMGQEVILRCVPISNHLYFYWYRQILGQKVEFLVSFYNNEISEKSEIFDDQFSVERPDGSNFTLKIRSTKLEDSAMYFCASKEDYSGNTIYFGEGSWLTVV.